A selection of T cell receptor beta chains follows, all from one sample in a study of blood T cells in healthy people across ages. MiXCR, run by TCRdb on the 5' RACE reads, gives a single entry per CDR3 protein. The sample lists roughly 500,000 distinct CDR3 sequences; 20% to 30% were seen once. These data are also associated with another study on T cells of mothers and their children.

Sample: blood. These receptors all stem from a boy between 10 and 17 years old in good health. The CDR3 runs from the conserved cysteine through the conserved F or W. The order of the fields is D gene, J gene, clone size, V gene, CDR3 protein. The D gene is left open where the match is weak. Not every row has a clone size; where given, it reads once, few, many or a size class.

D: TRBD1
J: TRBJ2-7
size: few
V: TRBV14
CDR3: CASSQGQGYYEQYF

D: TRBD2
J: TRBJ2-3
size: -
V: TRBV4-1
CDR3: CASSFRFSPGLAGSADTQYF

D: -
J: TRBJ2-5
size: -
V: TRBV7-9
CDR3: CASSWEWETQYF

D: TRBD1
J: TRBJ2-7
size: -
V: TRBV18
CDR3: CASSLGQGQIEQYF

D: -
J: TRBJ1-5
size: few
V: TRBV7-3
CDR3: CASSPKTPDKNQPQHF

D: TRBD1
J: TRBJ1-2
size: few
V: TRBV7-2
CDR3: CASSATGTGGYYGYTF

D: -
J: TRBJ2-3
size: few
V: TRBV20-1
CDR3: CSASPGEGVVDTQYF

D: -
J: TRBJ2-1
size: -
V: TRBV14
CDR3: CASSQDSTYNEQFF

D: TRBD1
J: TRBJ2-1
size: -
V: TRBV3-1
CDR3: CASSNLTGGSSYNEQFF

D: -
J: TRBJ1-2
size: -
V: TRBV12-3/TRBV12-4
CDR3: CASSFRGVNYGYTF

D: -
J: TRBJ2-3
size: -
V: TRBV12-3/TRBV12-4
CDR3: CASSPLKGDTQYF

D: -
J: TRBJ1-1
size: -
V: TRBV3-1
CDR3: CASSQEAPVRNTEAFF

D: TRBD2
J: TRBJ2-5
size: -
V: TRBV28
CDR3: CASTTTSGPQETQYF

D: -
J: TRBJ2-4
size: -
V: TRBV12-3/TRBV12-4
CDR3: CASSFAQKNIQYF

D: TRBD2
J: -
size: -
V: TRBV7-2
CDR3: CASSTTQLAGVTNEQFF

D: -
J: -
size: few
V: TRBV18
CDR3: CASSPGTTSNEQFF

D: -
J: TRBJ2-5
size: many
V: TRBV7-2
CDR3: CASSSYQGQETQYF

D: -
J: TRBJ1-1
size: few
V: TRBV5-6
CDR3: CASSFRGEGVDTEAFF

D: TRBD2
J: TRBJ2-5
size: -
V: TRBV6-5
CDR3: CASRLSGTRQETQYF

D: -
J: TRBJ2-5
size: -
V: TRBV2
CDR3: CASSEWGTVYQETQYF

D: TRBD1
J: TRBJ1-2
size: few
V: TRBV4-1
CDR3: CASSRTGVDGYTF

D: -
J: TRBJ2-2
size: few
V: TRBV7-2
CDR3: CASSLAGHRGRELFF

D: TRBD1
J: TRBJ2-2
size: -
V: TRBV27
CDR3: CASSVRDRNTGELFF

D: -
J: TRBJ1-2
size: -
V: TRBV7-9
CDR3: CASSGRRGEIDYGYTF

D: -
J: TRBJ2-7
size: few
V: TRBV6-5
CDR3: CASSYIGWQDQTSYEQYF

D: -
J: TRBJ1-1
size: few
V: TRBV18
CDR3: CASSPSLGGDTEAFF

D: -
J: TRBJ2-3
size: few
V: TRBV7-9
CDR3: CASRRDRVLDTQYF

D: -
J: TRBJ1-2
size: -
V: TRBV20-1
CDR3: CSARKIRLGGNYGYTF

D: -
J: TRBJ1-4
size: once
V: TRBV4-3
CDR3: CASSQEWSDEKLFF

D: -
J: -
size: -
V: TRBV5-5
CDR3: CASSLDPGPSYEQYF

D: -
J: TRBJ1-2
size: -
V: TRBV28
CDR3: CASSSHYHGYTF

D: -
J: TRBJ1-2
size: -
V: TRBV20-1
CDR3: CSAWTPNYGYTF

D: TRBD1
J: TRBJ2-1
size: -
V: TRBV27
CDR3: CASRPLGQGYNEQFF

D: -
J: TRBJ2-1
size: -
V: TRBV20-1
CDR3: CSAREPLGRRNEQFF

D: -
J: TRBJ2-5
size: -
V: TRBV4-1
CDR3: CASSSTLGGVTQYF

D: -
J: TRBJ1-3
size: -
V: TRBV4-1
CDR3: CASRESRNTIYF

D: TRBD1
J: TRBJ2-5
size: -
V: TRBV20-1
CDR3: CSATGQGIGETQYF

D: -
J: -
size: few
V: TRBV7-9
CDR3: CASSLAGNSEETQYF